The 27 T cell receptor delta chains below were found in one sample sequenced in a study of gamma-delta T cells after stem cell transplantation. TCRdb made new clone calls on the RT-PCR reads using CATT. Here the sample spans approximately 14,000 delta-chain clones, approximately 31% being singletons. Input material: gamma-delta T cells. Source of these receptors: a human donor. It is not recorded whose cells these are; they may come from a transplant donor.

This clone was seen a few times. The CDR3 DNA reads TGTGCCTGTGACACTCTGGGGGCCGCCGCTACTACGGCACAACTCTTCTTT. This translates into CACDTLGAAATTAQLFF. The genes are TRDV2 and TRDJ2; 7 bases align to TRDD3. This CDR3 has 17 residues. Per the germline V gene, CDR1 is GEAIGNYY and CDR2 is EKD. Germline trimming cut 1 base from V and 8 bases from J; bases unmatched to any gene: 15.

Comment on this clone: The junction and the germline gene differ at one end; a read error may be behind it. The chain uses TRDV2 and TRDJ2; D gene uncertain. The germline V gene encodes CDR1 GEAIGNYY and CDR2 EKD. This CDR3 contains 15 residues. CDR3 coding DNA: TGTGCCTGTGACACCGGGAGGGCTTTGACCGCACACCTCTTCTTT. It translates to CACDTGRALTAHLFF.

V gene TRDV2 combines with J gene TRDJ2; D might be TRDD3 (6 bases). Germline V CDR1 and CDR2: GEAIGNYY, EKD. V was clipped by 3 bases and J by 4 bases, with 29 bases between them. This CDR3 region has 20 residues. CDR3 residues: CACDPRRRATGSFRTAQLFF. CDR3 in DNA: TGTGCCTGTGACCCTCGGCGGCGGGCCACTGGGTCCTTTCGGACAGCACAACTCTTCTTT.

The CDR3 region is CACDTGGIRPWDTRQMFF. The DNA of the CDR3 is TGTGCCTGTGACACCGGGGGGATTCGTCCCTGGGACACCCGACAGATGTTTTTC. The chain employs TRDV2 and TRDJ3; the match to TRDD3 covers 7 bases. Germline CDR1 and CDR2: GEAIGNYY and EKD. The junction had 6 bases not matched to a gene; V was cut back by 0 bases and J by 2 bases. The CDR3 loop spans 18 amino acids.

The V and J genes are TRDV1 and TRDJ1; 10 bases match TRDD3. The trim removed 3 bases at V and 1 base at J, leaving 11 bases unmatched. CDR3 length equals 18 residues. The germline gives CDR1 TSWWSYY, CDR2 QGS. The CDR3 here is CALGEPLYWGIRTDKLIF. CDR3 bases: TGTGCTCTTGGGGAGCCCCTGTACTGGGGGATCCGCACCGATAAACTCATCTTT.

The chain combines TRDV1 with TRDJ1, with 10 nucleotides matching TRDD3. Germline CDR1 and CDR2: TSWWSYY and QGS. The CDR3 covers 25 residues. V was pared by 2 bases and J by 3 bases, with 33 bases of the junction left unmatched. CDR3 sequence: CALGECETHPVRGDTRIFWPDKLIF. CDR3 in DNA: TGTGCTCTTGGGGAATGTGAAACTCATCCAGTACGGGGGGATACGCGTATCTTTTGGCCCGATAAACTCATCTTT.

This clone was found a few times. This CDR3 reads CALGNLHWGILALTAQLFF. Written as DNA, the CDR3 is TGTGCTCTTGGAAATCTACACTGGGGGATACTCGCTTTGACAGCACAACTCTTCTTT. The chain recombines TRDV1 with TRDJ2, with 12 bases aligning to TRDD3. This CDR3 comprises 19 residues. With V trimmed by 6 bases and J by 0 bases, 11 bases remained unmatched. Germline V gene data show CDR1 as TSWWSYY and CDR2 as QGS.

The CDR3 DNA reads TGTGCCCTAGGGGTCTCTGGGGGATACACCGATAAACTCATCTTT. It encodes CALGVSGGYTDKLIF. This sequence joins TRDV3 and TRDJ1, with 9 positions matching TRDD3. J gave up 0 bases and V 5 bases, and 10 bases lay outside the gene matches. Germline loops: CDR1 TVYSNPD, CDR2 GDNSRS (reference sequence). CDR3 length: 15 residues.

This clone was seen once. Sequence at one end of the junction differs from germline and may be a read error. The chain is built from TRDV1 and TRDJ2, with 9 bases that match TRDD3. This CDR3 is built from 19 residues. From germline, CDR1 is TSWWSYY and CDR2 QGS. In DNA, the CDR3 is TGTGCTCTTGGGGACAACCACCTACCCTACTGGGGGAATGCAGCAGAACTCTTCTTT. It is translated as CALGDNHLPYWGNAAELFF.

On this clone: Compared with germline, one end of the junction differs, possibly owing to a read error. The V and J genes are TRDV2 and TRDJ1; 12 bases line up with TRDD3. The germline CDR1 and CDR2 sequences are GEAIGNYY and EKD. This CDR3 has 19 residues. This CDR3 is CACDPYPHWGIQGTDNLIF. CDR3 nucleotide sequence: TGTGCCTGTGACCCCTATCCCCACTGGGGGATACAGGGGACCGATAACCTCATCTTT.

This clone was picked up a small number of times. The chain recombines TRDV1 with TRDJ1; 9 nucleotides agree with TRDD3. Looked up from germline, CDR1 is TSWWSYY and CDR2 is QGS. The CDR3 spans 17 residues. The V gene end was trimmed by 1 base and the J gene end by 2 bases; junction bases not matched to a gene: 8. The CDR3 spells CALGERGRGYATDKLIF. As DNA, the CDR3 is TGTGCTCTTGGGGAACGGGGGAGGGGATACGCGACCGATAAACTCATCTTT.

In the case of this clone: A far larger clone is one nucleotide away, so this likely arose from a read error. The sample carries other DNA sequences with the same CDR3. The V call is TRDV2, the J call TRDJ3; TRDD3 might be the D (5 bases). V shed 3 bases and J shed 0 bases, with 8 bases lying between them. The CDR3 is 16 residues long. Germline assignment: CDR1 GEAIGNYY and CDR2 EKD. In DNA, the CDR3 is TGTGCCTGTGACTGGGGAAGCTCCTGGGACACCCGACAGATGTTTTTC. Protein product: CACDWGSSWDTRQMFF.

This clone was detected a few times. This chain joins TRDV2 and TRDJ1, with 10 positions matching TRDD3. Trimming cost V 3 bases and J 0 bases; bases outside gene matches: 6. Germline V gives CDR1 GEAIGNYY, CDR2 EKD. The CDR3 runs 16 residues. CDR3 DNA sequence: TGTGCCTGTGACGAGGGACTGGGGGATTACACCGATAAACTCATCTTT. Protein sequence: CACDEGLGDYTDKLIF.

As to this clone: Other DNA sequences in this specimen translate into the identical CDR3. The V call is TRAV29/DV5, the J call TRDJ1; 7 bases map to TRDD3. V shed 0 bases, J shed 0 bases, and the junction held 14 bases outside the gene matches. Germline-derived CDR1 and CDR2 are NSMFDY and ISSIKDK. The CDR3 consists of 18 residues. Here the CDR3 DNA reads TGTGCAGCAAGCGCCCCGCCCTGGGGGCCATTGTACACCGATAAACTCATCTTT. It yields the protein CAASAPPWGPLYTDKLIF.

This sequence joins TRDV1 and TRDJ2, with 10 bases fitting TRDD3. CDR1 TSWWSYY and CDR2 QGS come from the germline V gene. The CDR3 extends over 18 amino acids. Losses at the gene ends were 3 bases for V and 6 bases for J; bases not matched to a gene: 13. The CDR3 reads CALGDIPTGGDTAAQLFF. In DNA, the CDR3 is TGTGCTCTTGGGGATATTCCTACTGGGGGGGATACGGCAGCACAACTCTTCTTT.

V is TRAV29/DV5 and J is TRDJ1; 10 nucleotides agree with TRDD3. The CDR3 totals 21 residues. Germline trimming cut 0 bases from V and 0 bases from J; bases unmatched to any gene: 20. Germline values: CDR1 NSMFDY, CDR2 ISSIKDK. CDR3 nucleotides: TGTGCAGCAAGCGTGAGGTACGAGCTGGGGGATATAGGCCCGAACACCGATAAACTCATCTTT. This encodes CAASVRYELGDIGPNTDKLIF.

The genes are TRAV29/DV5 and TRDJ1; 8 bases agree with TRDD2. V gave up 1 base and J gave up 0 bases; unmatched junction bases: 17. CDR1 NSMFDY and CDR2 ISSIKDK come from the germline V gene. The CDR3 contains 19 residues. CDR3 coding DNA: TGTGCAGCAAGCACTGAAGAAGGCCTTCCTAGGTCGTACACCGATAAACTCATCTTT. Protein product: CAASTEEGLPRSYTDKLIF.

With respect to this clone: One end of the junction does not line up with germline, which may come from a read error. The rearrangement links TRDV2 to TRDJ2; TRDD3 matches at 10 bases. CDR1 and CDR2 from the germline V gene are GEAIGNYY and EKD. The CDR3 loop spans 15 amino acids. CDR3: CACDLLGDSTAHLFF. The DNA for the CDR3 is TGTGCCTGTGACCTACTGGGGGATTCGACAGCACACCTCTTCTTT.

The CDR3, as DNA: TGTGCCTGTGACACCGCGGGATACGCCTGGGACACCCGACAGATGTTTTTC. Its protein product is CACDTAGYAWDTRQMFF. The V and J genes are TRDV2 and TRDJ3; 8 bases match TRDD3. The CDR3 consists of 17 residues. The germline V gene has CDR1 GEAIGNYY and CDR2 EKD. V was pared by 0 bases and J by 2 bases, with 2 bases of the junction left unmatched.

This sequence joins TRDV1 and TRDJ1; 9 bases match TRDD3. CDR1 is TSWWSYY, CDR2 QGS, per germline. The length of the CDR3 is 20 residues. The junction had 23 bases not matched to a gene; V was cut back by 6 bases and J by 3 bases. CDR3 amino acids: CALGAPSNWGRQRGADKLIF. The CDR3 nucleotides are TGTGCTCTTGGCGCTCCTTCGAACTGGGGGAGACAGAGGGGCGCCGATAAACTCATCTTT.

The chain couples TRDV2 to TRDJ3, with 8 bases identical to TRDD3. Germline-derived CDR1 and CDR2 are GEAIGNYY and EKD. This CDR3 is 16 amino acids long. Trimming removed 3 bases from V and 2 bases from J; junction bases left unmatched: 2. CDR3 nucleotides: TGTGCCTGTGACGTACTGGGGGCCTGGGACACCCGACAGATGTTTTTC. Encoded protein: CACDVLGAWDTRQMFF.

The CDR3 sequence is CAASQSSLLKYWGSLVLTAQLFF. The CDR3 DNA is TGTGCAGCAAGCCAATCTTCCCTCCTCAAGTACTGGGGGTCACTCGTTTTGACAGCACAACTCTTCTTT. The rearrangement joins TRAV29/DV5 to TRDJ2, with 8 bases fitting TRDD3. Unmatched junction bases numbered 27, after V lost 1 base and J lost 1 base. The CDR3 spans 23 residues. Germline V gene sequence: CDR1 NSMFDY, CDR2 ISSIKDK. Variable domain in full (rest from reference TRAV29/DV5 and TRDJ2): DQQVKQNSPSLSVQEGRISILNCDYTNSMFDYFLWYKKYPAEGPTFLISISSIKDKNEDGRFTVFLNKSAKHLSLHIVPSQPGDSAVYFCAASQSSLLKYWGSLVLTAQLFFGKGTQLIVEP.

There are a few counts of this clone. The chain couples TRDV3 to TRDJ1, with TRDD3 matching over 10 bases. J lost 0 bases, V lost 2 bases, and 15 bases had no gene match. The length of the CDR3 is 18 residues. Germline V gives CDR1 TVYSNPD, CDR2 GDNSRS (reference sequence). Here the CDR3 reads CAFFSGGGYFLNTDKLIF. CDR3 bases: TGTGCCTTTTTCTCCGGTGGGGGATACTTCTTGAACACCGATAAACTCATCTTT.

The chain employs TRDV3 and TRDJ1; 7 positions agree with TRDD3. The CDR3 loop spans 17 amino acids. Germline assignment: CDR1 TVYSNPD and CDR2 GDNSRS (reference sequence). V lost 3 bases, J lost 1 base, and 17 bases stayed unmatched. The chain's CDR3 is CAFGRGFWGPATDKLIF. Written as DNA, the CDR3 is TGTGCCTTCGGACGGGGTTTCTGGGGGCCCGCCACCGATAAACTCATCTTT.

The V and J genes are TRDV2 and TRDJ1, with 7 bases lining up with TRDD3. This CDR3 contains 15 residues. The V gene's germline CDR1 is GEAIGNYY and CDR2 EKD. Trimming cost V 3 bases and J 1 base; bases outside gene matches: 7. In nucleotides, the CDR3 is TGTGCCTGTGACCCCTTAGGGGGATTCACCGATAAACTCATCTTT. Its translation: CACDPLGGFTDKLIF.

This clone was observed a few times. The chain employs TRDV1 and TRDJ1, with D perhaps matching TRDD3 (6 bases). Germline CDR1 TSWWSYY, CDR2 QGS. Trimming left V 0 bases short and J 0 bases short, with 26 bases between. The CDR3 length is 21 residues. The CDR3 DNA reads TGTGCTCTTGGGGAACTTAGGGACCCGGCTGGAGGGATAAGATACACCGATAAACTCATCTTT. It encodes CALGELRDPAGGIRYTDKLIF.

The chain couples TRDV3 to TRDJ1; 8 nucleotides agree with TRDD3. Germline CDR1 reads TVYSNPD; CDR2 reads GDNSRS (reference sequence). J gave up 5 bases and V 3 bases, and 29 bases lay outside the gene matches. This CDR3 comprises 20 residues. The CDR3 spells CAFGPGENGTGGLLGDKLIF. For the CDR3, the DNA is TGTGCCTTCGGTCCGGGGGAGAACGGCACTGGGGGCCTCCTTGGGGATAAACTCATCTTT.